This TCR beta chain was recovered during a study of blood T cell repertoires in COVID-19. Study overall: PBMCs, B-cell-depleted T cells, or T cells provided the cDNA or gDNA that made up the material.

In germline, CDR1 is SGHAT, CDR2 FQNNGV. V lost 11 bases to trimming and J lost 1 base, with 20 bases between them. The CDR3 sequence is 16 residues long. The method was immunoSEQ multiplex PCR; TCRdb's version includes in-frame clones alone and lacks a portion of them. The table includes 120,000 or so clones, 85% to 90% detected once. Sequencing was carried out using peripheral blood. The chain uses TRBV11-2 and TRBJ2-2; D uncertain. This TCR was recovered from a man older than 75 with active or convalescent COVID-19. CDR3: CAALRVRGENTGELFF. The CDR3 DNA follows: TGTGCCGCCCTCCGGGTGCGAGGCGAGAACACCGGGGAGCTGTTTTTT. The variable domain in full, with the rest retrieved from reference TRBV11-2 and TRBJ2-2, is EAGVAQSPRYKIIEKRQSVAFWCNPISGHATLYWYQQILGQGPKLLIQFQNNGVVDDSQLPKDRFSAERLKGVDSTLKIQPAKLEDSAVYLCAALRVRGENTGELFFGEGSRLTVL.